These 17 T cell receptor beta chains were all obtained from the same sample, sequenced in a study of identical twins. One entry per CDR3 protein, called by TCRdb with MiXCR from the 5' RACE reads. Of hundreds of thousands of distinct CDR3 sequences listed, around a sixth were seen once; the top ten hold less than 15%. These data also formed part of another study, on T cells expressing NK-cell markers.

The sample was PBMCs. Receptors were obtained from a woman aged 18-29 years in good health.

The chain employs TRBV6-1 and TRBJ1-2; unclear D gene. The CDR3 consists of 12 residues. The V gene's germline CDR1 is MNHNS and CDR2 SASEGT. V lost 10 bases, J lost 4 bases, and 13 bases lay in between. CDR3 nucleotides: TGTGCCACCGCAACAGTGATCTATGGCTACACCTTC. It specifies CATATVIYGYTF.

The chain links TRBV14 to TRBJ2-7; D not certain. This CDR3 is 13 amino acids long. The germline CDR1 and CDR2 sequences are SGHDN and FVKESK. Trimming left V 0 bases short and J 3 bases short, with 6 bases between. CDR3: CASSQDNLYEQYF. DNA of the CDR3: TGTGCCAGCAGCCAAGATAACCTCTACGAGCAGTACTTC.

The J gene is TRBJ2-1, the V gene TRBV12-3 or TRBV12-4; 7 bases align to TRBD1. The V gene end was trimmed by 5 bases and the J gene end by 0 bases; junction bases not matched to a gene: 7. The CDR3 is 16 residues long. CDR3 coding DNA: TGTGCCAGCAGTCCTAGGGGGCCAAGCTCCTACAATGAGCAGTTCTTC. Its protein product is CASSPRGPSSYNEQFF.

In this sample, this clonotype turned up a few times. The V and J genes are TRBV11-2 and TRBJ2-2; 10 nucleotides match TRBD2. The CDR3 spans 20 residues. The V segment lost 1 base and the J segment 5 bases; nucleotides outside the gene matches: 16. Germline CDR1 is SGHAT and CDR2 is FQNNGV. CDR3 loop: CASSLGGRASGRLRTGELFF. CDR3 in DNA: TGTGCCAGCAGCTTAGGAGGTCGGGCTAGCGGGAGATTGAGGACCGGGGAGCTGTTTTTT.

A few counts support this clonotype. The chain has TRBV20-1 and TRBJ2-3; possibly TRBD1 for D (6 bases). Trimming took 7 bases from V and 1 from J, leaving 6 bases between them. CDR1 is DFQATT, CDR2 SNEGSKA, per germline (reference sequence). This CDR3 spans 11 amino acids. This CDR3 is CSEGGTDTQYF. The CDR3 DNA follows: TGCAGTGAGGGGGGCACAGATACGCAGTATTTT.

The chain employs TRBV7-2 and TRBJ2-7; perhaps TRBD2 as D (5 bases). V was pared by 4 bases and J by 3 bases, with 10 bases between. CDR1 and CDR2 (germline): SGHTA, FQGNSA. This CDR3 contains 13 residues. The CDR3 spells CASSSQRGYEQYF. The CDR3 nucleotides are TGTGCCAGCAGCTCTCAACGGGGCTACGAGCAGTACTTC.

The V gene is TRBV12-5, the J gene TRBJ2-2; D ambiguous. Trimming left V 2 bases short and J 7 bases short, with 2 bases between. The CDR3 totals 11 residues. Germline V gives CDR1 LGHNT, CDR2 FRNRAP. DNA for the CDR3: TGTGCTAGTGGTTTGCACGGGGAGCTGTTTTTT. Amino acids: CASGLHGELFF.

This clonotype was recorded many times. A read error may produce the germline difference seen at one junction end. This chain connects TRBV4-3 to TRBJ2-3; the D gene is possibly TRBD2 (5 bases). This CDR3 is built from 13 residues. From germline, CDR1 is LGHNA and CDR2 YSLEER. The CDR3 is CASSQDRGDTQYF. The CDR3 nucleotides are TGTGCCAGCAGCCAAGATCGGGGAGATACGCAGTATTTT.

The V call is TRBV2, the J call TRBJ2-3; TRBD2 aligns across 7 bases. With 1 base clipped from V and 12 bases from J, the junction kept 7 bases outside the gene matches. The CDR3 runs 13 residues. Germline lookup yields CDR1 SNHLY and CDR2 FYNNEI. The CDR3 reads CASSEGASGRQYF. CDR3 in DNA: TGTGCCAGCAGTGAAGGGGCTAGCGGCCGCCAGTATTTT. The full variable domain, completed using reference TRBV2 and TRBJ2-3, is EPEVTQTPSHQVTQMGQEVILRCVPISNHLYFYWYRQILGQKVEFLVSFYNNEISEKSEIFDDQFSVERPDGSNFTLKIRSTKLEDSAMYFCASSEGASGRQYFGPGTRLTVL.

The DNA for the CDR3 is TGTGCCAGCAGCTACAGATCTGGAAACACCATATATTTT. Protein: CASSYRSGNTIYF. The chain recombines TRBV7-9 with TRBJ1-3; no definite D call. The CDR3 sequence is 13 residues long. The germline CDR1 and CDR2 sequences are SEHNR and FQNEAQ (reference sequence). The V end lost 4 bases, the J end lost 1 base, and 5 bases lay between the germline ends.

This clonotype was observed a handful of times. CDR3 nucleotide sequence: TGCAGTGCCGCGGACTTCTCCTACGAGCAGTACTTC. Amino acids: CSAADFSYEQYF. The chain carries TRBV20-1 and TRBJ2-7; D might be TRBD2 (5 bases). V gave up 6 bases and J gave up 0 bases, with 9 bases separating them. The CDR3 length is 12 residues. In germline, CDR1 is DFQATT, CDR2 SNEGSKA (reference sequence).

The CDR3 region is CASAHWQARSSEQFF. For the CDR3, the DNA is TGTGCCAGTGCGCACTGGCAGGCACGCAGCAGTGAGCAGTTCTTC. The chain employs TRBV27 and TRBJ2-1; no definite D call. Germline V lookup: CDR1 MNHEY, CDR2 SMNVEV (reference sequence). With 9 bases removed from V and 9 bases from J, the gap between germline ends came to 24 bases. The length of the CDR3 is 15 residues.

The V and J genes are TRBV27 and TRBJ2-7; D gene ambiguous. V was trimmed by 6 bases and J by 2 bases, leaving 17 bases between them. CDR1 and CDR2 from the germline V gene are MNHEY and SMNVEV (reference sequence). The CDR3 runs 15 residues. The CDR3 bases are TGTGCCAGCAGCGAGACCCTCGCTTACACCTACGAGCAGTACTTC. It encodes CASSETLAYTYEQYF.

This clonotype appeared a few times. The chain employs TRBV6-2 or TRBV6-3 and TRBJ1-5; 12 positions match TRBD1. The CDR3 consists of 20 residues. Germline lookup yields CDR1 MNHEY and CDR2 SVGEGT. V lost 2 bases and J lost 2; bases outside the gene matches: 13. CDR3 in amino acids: CASSYPAGTGGVMGNQPQHF. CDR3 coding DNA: TGTGCCAGCAGTTACCCGGCCGGGACAGGGGGCGTGATGGGCAATCAGCCCCAGCATTTT.

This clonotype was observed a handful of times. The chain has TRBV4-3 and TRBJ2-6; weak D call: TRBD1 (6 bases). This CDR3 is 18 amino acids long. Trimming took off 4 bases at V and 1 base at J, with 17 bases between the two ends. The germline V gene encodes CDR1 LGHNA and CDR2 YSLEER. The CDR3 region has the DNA TGCGCCAGCAGCCTAGCTGCCAGGGGCCCATCTGGGGCCAACGTCCTGACTTTC. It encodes CASSLAARGPSGANVLTF.

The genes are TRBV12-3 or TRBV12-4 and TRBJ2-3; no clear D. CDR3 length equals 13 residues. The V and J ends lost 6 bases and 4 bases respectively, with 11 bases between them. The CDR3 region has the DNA TGTGCCAGCAGCGGAGACGGCCCAGATACGCAGTATTTT. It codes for CASSGDGPDTQYF.

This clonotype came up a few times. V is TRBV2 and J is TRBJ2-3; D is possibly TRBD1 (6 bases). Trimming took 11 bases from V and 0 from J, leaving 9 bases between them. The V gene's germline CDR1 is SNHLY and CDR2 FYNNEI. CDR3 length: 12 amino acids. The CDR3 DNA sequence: TGTGCCTTGCAGGGGAGCACAGATACGCAGTATTTT. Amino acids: CALQGSTDTQYF. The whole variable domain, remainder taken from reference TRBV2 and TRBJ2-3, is EPEVTQTPSHQVTQMGQEVILRCVPISNHLYFYWYRQILGQKVEFLVSFYNNEISEKSEIFDDQFSVERPDGSNFTLKIRSTKLEDSAMYFCALQGSTDTQYFGPGTRLTVL.